This T cell receptor beta chain originates from a study of OX40 agonist ivuxolimab in advanced cancers. The CDR3 runs to 16 residues. CDR1 and CDR2 from the germline V gene are MDHEN and SYDVKM. V lost 11 bases and J lost 5; bases outside the gene matches: 17. Sequencing was performed with immunoSEQ multiplex PCR; in TCRdb, only in-frame clones are kept and a portion is missing. The data hold fewer than 80,000 clones, with 85% observed a single time. This clone came up a few times. The sequence derives from an adult with an advanced solid tumor such as melanoma, head and neck, liver or kidney cancer. V usage is TRBV28 and J usage is TRBJ2-7; 11 positions agree with TRBD1. The sample consisted of CD4+ or CD8+ T cells sorted from blood, taken in a trial of the OX40 agonist ivuxolimab. The CDR3 sequence: CAAPGEQDRGLHEQYF. Here the CDR3 DNA reads TGTGCCGCCCCGGGAGAACAGGACAGGGGGCTCCACGAGCAGTACTTC.